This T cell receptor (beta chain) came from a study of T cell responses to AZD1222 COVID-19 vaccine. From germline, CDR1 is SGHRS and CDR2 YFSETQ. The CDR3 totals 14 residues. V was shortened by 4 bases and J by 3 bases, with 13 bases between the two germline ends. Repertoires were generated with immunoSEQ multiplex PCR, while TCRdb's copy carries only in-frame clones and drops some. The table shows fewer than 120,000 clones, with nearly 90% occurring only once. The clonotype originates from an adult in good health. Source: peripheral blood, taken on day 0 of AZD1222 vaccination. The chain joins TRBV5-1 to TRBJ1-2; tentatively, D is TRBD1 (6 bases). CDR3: CASSREGVDYGYTF. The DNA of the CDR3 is TGCGCCAGCAGCCGAGAGGGGGTTGACTATGGCTACACCTTC.